The 8 T cell receptor beta chains given below trace back to one sample, sequenced in a study of tumor-infiltrating lymphocytes in localized non-small cell lung cancer (dated by TCRdb to the early 2020s). The library came from the immunoSEQ multiplex PCR assay. TCRdb limited this immuneACCESS table to in-frame rearrangements with V and J called. A share of clones is missing; checked studies link under half to unresolved V genes, and the rest is unexplained. This sample comprises about 6,700 clones, around 78% of them detected only once. The ten largest account for 15% to 20% of the sample. Sequencing was done on a sample of uninvolved lung tissue not adjacent to the tumor. These TCRs come from a human donor with non-small cell lung cancer.

V is TRBV19 and J is TRBJ2-7, with D perhaps matching TRBD1 (6 bases). Germline CDR1 and CDR2: LNHDA and SQIVND (reference sequence). This CDR3 has 14 residues. The germline V and J ends were trimmed by 4 bases and 5 bases, with 15 bases remaining between them. CDR3 residues: CASSRSTGHNEQYF. In nucleotides, the CDR3 is TGTGCCAGTAGTAGATCGACAGGTCACAACGAGCAGTACTTC.

A few counts support this clone. V is TRBV7-9 and J is TRBJ1-2; D might be TRBD1 (5 bases). Germline values: CDR1 SEHNR, CDR2 FQNEAQ (reference sequence). The length of the CDR3 is 15 residues. V lost 5 bases and J 3 bases, leaving 16 bases between the germline ends. The CDR3 here is CASSPGGGAYYGYTF. CDR3 DNA sequence: TGTGCCAGCAGCCCGGGTGGCGGGGCCTACTATGGCTACACCTTC.

This clone showed up just a few times. The V and J genes are TRBV2 and TRBJ2-2; D may match TRBD1 or TRBD2 (7 bases each). With 6 bases removed from V and 4 bases from J, the gap between germline ends came to 12 bases. The CDR3 has 14 amino acids. CDR1 and CDR2 (germline): SNHLY, FYNNEI. The CDR3 here is CASRIRGGTGELFF. Written as DNA, the CDR3 is TGTGCCAGCAGGATCAGGGGGGGCACCGGGGAGCTGTTTTTT.

A few counts support this clone. The rearrangement links TRBV27 to TRBJ1-5, with 10 nucleotides matching TRBD1. The V segment lost 5 bases and the J segment 6 bases; nucleotides outside the gene matches: 13. Per the germline V gene, CDR1 is MNHEY and CDR2 is SMNVEV (reference sequence). This CDR3 has 17 residues. The CDR3 reads CASSPIRQGARVQPQHF. As DNA, the CDR3 is TGTGCCAGCAGTCCGATACGACAGGGGGCGCGAGTTCAGCCCCAGCATTTT.

CDR3 region: CASGLVRTGSFLTEAFF. The DNA for the CDR3 is TGTGCTAGTGGTTTGGTAAGGACAGGGTCGTTCCTCACTGAAGCTTTCTTT. V and J are TRBV12-5 and TRBJ1-1, with 8 nucleotides matching TRBD1. Germline CDR1 LGHNT, CDR2 FRNRAP. The length of the CDR3 is 17 residues. V lost 0 bases and J lost 4; bases outside the gene matches: 10.

The chain links TRBV27 to TRBJ2-1, with 10 bases lining up with TRBD2. Germline V gene sequence: CDR1 MNHEY, CDR2 SMNVEV (reference sequence). J gave up 3 bases and V 2 bases, and 4 bases lay outside the gene matches. This CDR3 region has 16 residues. The DNA for the CDR3 is TGTGCCAGCAGTTTACCAGGACTAGCGGACTACAATGAGCAGTTCTTC. It yields the protein CASSLPGLADYNEQFF.

The count of this clone is one. This chain links TRBV28 with TRBJ2-1; D gene unclear. V was trimmed by 3 bases and J by 0 bases, leaving 9 bases between them. Per germline, CDR1 MDHEN and CDR2 SYDVKM. This CDR3 has 15 amino acids. CDR3 DNA: TGTGCCAGCAGTTTCTTCCTTAGCTCCTACAATGAGCAGTTCTTC. Amino acids: CASSFFLSSYNEQFF.

The chain employs TRBV28 and TRBJ2-5; possible D gene TRBD2, 6 bases. Trimming left V 3 bases short and J 4 bases short, with 12 bases between. This CDR3 comprises 14 residues. Germline V gene data show CDR1 as MDHEN and CDR2 as SYDVKM. The CDR3 region has the DNA TGTGCCAGCAGTTTCCCGGGGGTGAGAGAGACCCAGTACTTC. This encodes CASSFPGVRETQYF.